These 20 T cell receptor beta chains originate from one sample sequenced in a study of early T cells in non-severe SARS-CoV-2 infection. From the 5' RACE reads, TCRdb called clonotypes with MiXCR, one entry per CDR3 protein. The sample lists tens of thousands of distinct CDR3 sequences, around 10% occurring once. The sequencing used whole blood, collected at baseline. Every receptor here comes from an adult who was a healthcare worker with PCR-confirmed SARS-CoV-2 infection or an uninfected control (not recorded which).

J is TRBJ1-1 and V is TRBV11-2; D call uncertain. The V gene lost 3 bases and the J gene lost 1 base, with 9 bases spanning the gap. CDR3 length: 14 residues. Germline V lookup: CDR1 SGHAT, CDR2 FQNNGV. Here the CDR3 DNA reads TGTGCCAGCAGCTTGATGACACCGAACACTGAAGCTTTCTTT. Protein: CASSLMTPNTEAFF.

This clonotype was seen more than once but under ten times. This chain joins TRBV29-1 and TRBJ2-1, with TRBD2 matching 11 bases. CDR3 length: 17 amino acids. V lost 5 bases, J lost 0 bases, and 9 bases stayed unmatched. Germline loops: CDR1 SQVTM, CDR2 ANQGSEA. In nucleotides, the CDR3 is TGCAGCGTTATATGGACTAGCGGGTCGAGCTCCTACAATGAGCAGTTCTTC. Protein sequence: CSVIWTSGSSSYNEQFF.

The J gene is TRBJ2-1, the V gene TRBV19; D remains ambiguous. The V end was cut by 1 base, the J end by 6 bases, with 7 bases between. Germline lookup yields CDR1 LNHDA and CDR2 SQIVND (reference sequence). There are 13 residues in the CDR3. The chain's CDR3 is CASSIGTANEQFF. CDR3 nucleotide sequence: TGTGCCAGTAGTATAGGAACAGCCAATGAGCAGTTCTTC.

This sequence joins TRBV11-2 and TRBJ2-7; TRBD1 agrees at 11 bases. This CDR3 contains 16 residues. Germline V lookup: CDR1 SGHAT, CDR2 FQNNGV. J gave up 3 bases and V 4 bases, and 8 bases lay outside the gene matches. CDR3 in amino acids: CASSWPSGTGGYEQYF. CDR3 in DNA: TGTGCCAGCAGCTGGCCCTCAGGGACAGGGGGCTACGAGCAGTACTTC.

There are many counts of this clonotype. V is TRBV9 and J is TRBJ2-7, with D unresolved. The length of the CDR3 is 14 residues. Per the germline V gene, CDR1 is SGDLS and CDR2 is YYNGEE. V dropped 0 bases and J dropped 8 bases, with 15 bases sitting between them. The CDR3 protein is CASSVEVYPEKQYF. The CDR3 DNA follows: TGTGCCAGCAGCGTAGAGGTCTACCCGGAGAAGCAGTACTTC.

This clonotype showed up many times. The chain links TRBV10-3 to TRBJ2-5; 11 positions agree with TRBD2. V shed 5 bases, J shed 5 bases, and the junction held 7 bases outside the gene matches. The V gene's germline CDR1 is ENHRY and CDR2 SYGVKD. The CDR3 length is 15 residues. CDR3 residues: CAISSLAGGAETQYF. DNA of the CDR3: TGTGCCATCAGTTCTCTAGCGGGGGGAGCTGAGACCCAGTACTTC.

This clonotype was seen more than once but under ten times. The chain employs TRBV11-2 and TRBJ2-1; D gene uncertain. CDR1 and CDR2 from the germline V gene are SGHAT and FQNNGV. V was shortened by 1 base and J by 0 bases, with 7 bases between the two germline ends. The CDR3 length is 15 residues. The CDR3 DNA reads as TGTGCCAGCAGCTTAGGCGGATACTCCTACAATGAGCAGTTCTTC. It encodes CASSLGGYSYNEQFF.

This clonotype has ten or more counts. The rearrangement joins TRBV7-6 to TRBJ2-3; D might be TRBD2 (5 bases). Looked up from germline, CDR1 is SGHVS and CDR2 is FNYEAQ. The CDR3 runs 13 residues. With 5 bases removed from V and 4 bases from J, the gap between germline ends came to 10 bases. This CDR3 reads CASSLRTSDTQYF. CDR3 DNA sequence: TGTGCCAGCAGCCTCCGGACTTCAGATACGCAGTATTTT.

This clonotype was picked up many times. The chain joins TRBV15 to TRBJ2-3; D gene uncertain. The CDR3 length is 14 residues. V lost 1 base and J 4 bases, leaving 9 bases between the germline ends. Germline CDR1 and CDR2: LNHNV and YYDKDF (reference sequence). DNA of the CDR3: TGTGCCACCAGCAGAGGGGTTAGCCCAGATACGCAGTATTTT. Translating gives CATSRGVSPDTQYF.

This clonotype has at least ten counts. The chain recombines TRBV20-1 with TRBJ1-4, with 7 nucleotides matching TRBD1. V shed 6 bases, J shed 0 bases, and the junction held 22 bases outside the gene matches. This CDR3 is 20 amino acids long. Per the germline V gene, CDR1 is DFQATT and CDR2 is SNEGSKA (reference sequence). The CDR3 region has the DNA TGCAGTGCACCCCAGACCTACACAGGGGCGGGGTATGCAACTAATGAAAAACTGTTTTTT. This sequence encodes CSAPQTYTGAGYATNEKLFF.

The genes are TRBV18 and TRBJ1-1; D call uncertain. CDR1 is KGHSH, CDR2 LQKENI, per germline. This CDR3 region has 15 residues. V lost 3 bases and J 1 base, leaving 12 bases between the germline ends. The CDR3 spells CASSPRGLSNTEAFF. The CDR3 coding sequence is TGTGCCAGCTCACCGCGGGGATTGTCGAACACTGAAGCTTTCTTT.

This clonotype was counted a few times. This chain uses TRBV6-2 or TRBV6-3 with TRBJ2-7, with a weak D call TRBD2 (5 bases). The germline V gene encodes CDR1 MNHEY and CDR2 SVGEGT. The V end lost 4 bases, the J end lost 5 bases, and 15 bases lay between the germline ends. The CDR3 has 14 amino acids. The CDR3 loop is CASSWLPSNNEQYF. DNA for the CDR3: TGTGCCAGCAGTTGGTTGCCTAGCAATAACGAGCAGTACTTC.

A few counts support this clonotype. This sequence joins TRBV20-1 and TRBJ2-7, with 12 bases aligning to TRBD2. The CDR3 extends over 12 amino acids. The ends lost 7 bases at V and 11 bases at J; junction bases unmatched: 9. Germline-derived CDR1 and CDR2 are DFQATT and SNEGSKA (reference sequence). The CDR3 nucleotides are TGCAGTGTCTTGCGGACTAGCGGGAAGGAGTACTTC. Amino acids: CSVLRTSGKEYF.

The chain combines TRBV5-1 with TRBJ1-1; tentative D call: TRBD1 (5 bases). CDR1 is SGHRS, CDR2 YFSETQ, per germline. CDR3 size: 15 residues. Deletions cut 1 base from V and 1 base from J, with 11 bases between. CDR3 in amino acids: CASSLTLQGNTEAFF. CDR3 coding DNA: TGCGCCAGCAGCTTGACGCTCCAGGGGAACACTGAAGCTTTCTTT.

Concerning this clonotype itself: The junction does not match germline at one end; this may be a read error. V gene TRBV11-3 combines with J gene TRBJ2-3, with 7 bases matching TRBD2. The CDR3 is made up of 16 amino acids. The germline CDR1 and CDR2 sequences are SGHNT and YENEEA. CDR3 loop: CVSSLGKREDTDTQYF. In DNA, the CDR3 is TGTGTCAGCAGCTTAGGAAAGCGGGAAGACACAGATACGCAGTATTTT.

This clonotype was recorded at least ten times. The chain is built from TRBV3-1 and TRBJ1-2, with no clear D. The CDR3 loop spans 14 amino acids. Trimming left V 0 bases short and J 4 bases short, with 9 bases between. CDR1 LGHDT and CDR2 YNNKEL come from the germline V gene (reference sequence). The CDR3 reads CASSQDHSGYGYTF. The CDR3 DNA follows: TGTGCCAGCAGCCAAGACCATAGTGGCTATGGCTACACCTTC. The full variable domain, in which reference TRBV3-1 and TRBJ1-2 provide the parts outside the CDR3, is DTAVSQTPKYLVTQMGNDKSIKCEQNLGHDTMYWYKQDSKKFLKIMFSYNNKELIINETVPNRFSPKSPDKAHLNLHINSLELGDSAVYFCASSQDHSGYGYTFGSGTRLTVV.

The rearrangement joins TRBV6-6 to TRBJ1-2; D is unclear. The CDR3 is 14 residues long. The V gene lost 0 bases and the J gene lost 7 bases, with 12 bases spanning the gap. Germline loops: CDR1 MNHNY, CDR2 SVGAGI (reference sequence). The CDR3 region has the DNA TGTGCCAGCAGTTACTCCCCAGACTCTGGTGGCTACACCTTC. As protein: CASSYSPDSGGYTF.

This clonotype was detected a few times. This rearrangement joins TRBV20-1 to TRBJ2-4; 7 nucleotides match TRBD1. The germline CDR1 and CDR2 sequences are DFQATT and SNEGSKA (reference sequence). The V gene end was trimmed by 4 bases and the J gene end by 0 bases; junction bases not matched to a gene: 9. CDR3 length: 16 amino acids. The CDR3 reads CSATNLQGLAKNIQYF. CDR3 bases: TGCAGTGCTACGAATTTACAGGGGCTAGCCAAAAACATTCAGTACTTC.

The rearrangement joins TRBV7-2 to TRBJ2-5; no clear D. This CDR3 is 14 amino acids long. Germline V gene data show CDR1 as SGHTA and CDR2 as FQGNSA. V was cut by 5 bases and J by 2 bases, with 12 bases left in between. The CDR3 bases are TGTGCCAGCAGCCCAATGTTGGAACAAGAGACCCAGTACTTC. It translates to CASSPMLEQETQYF. The full variable domain, in which reference TRBV7-2 and TRBJ2-5 provide the parts outside the CDR3, is GAGVSQSPSNKVTEKGKDVELRCDPISGHTALYWYRQSLGQGLEFLIYFQGNSAPDKSGLPSDRFSAERTGGSVSTLTIQRTQQEDSAVYLCASSPMLEQETQYFGPGTRLLVL.

This rearrangement joins TRBV7-2 to TRBJ2-2; D may be TRBD2 (8 bases). This CDR3 spans 14 amino acids. The V and J ends lost 5 bases and 6 bases respectively, with 13 bases between them. Germline-derived CDR1 and CDR2 are SGHTA and FQGNSA. CDR3 in amino acids: CASSLSGTAGELFF. For the CDR3, the DNA is TGTGCCAGCAGCCTTAGCGGGACAGCCGGGGAGCTGTTTTTT. Full variable domain (outside the CDR3, taken from reference TRBV7-2 and TRBJ2-2): GAGVSQSPSNKVTEKGKDVELRCDPISGHTALYWYRQSLGQGLEFLIYFQGNSAPDKSGLPSDRFSAERTGGSVSTLTIQRTQQEDSAVYLCASSLSGTAGELFFGEGSRLTVL.